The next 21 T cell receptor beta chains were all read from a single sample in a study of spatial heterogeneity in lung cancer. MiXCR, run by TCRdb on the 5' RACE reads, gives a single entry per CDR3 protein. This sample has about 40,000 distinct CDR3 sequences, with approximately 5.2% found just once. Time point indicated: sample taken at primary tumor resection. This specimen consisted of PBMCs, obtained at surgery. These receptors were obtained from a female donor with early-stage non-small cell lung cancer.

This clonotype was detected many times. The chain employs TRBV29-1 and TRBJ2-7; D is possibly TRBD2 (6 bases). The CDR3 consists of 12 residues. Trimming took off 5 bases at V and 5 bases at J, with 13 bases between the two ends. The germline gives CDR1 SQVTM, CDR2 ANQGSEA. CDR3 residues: CSVTIRGNEQYF. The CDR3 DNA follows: TGCAGCGTTACTATTCGGGGGAACGAGCAGTACTTC.

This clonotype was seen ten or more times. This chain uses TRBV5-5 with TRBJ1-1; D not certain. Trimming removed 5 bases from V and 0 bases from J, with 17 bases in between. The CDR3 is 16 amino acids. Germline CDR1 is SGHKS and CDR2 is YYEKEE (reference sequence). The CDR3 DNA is TGTGCCAGCAGGATGTGGGAGTCCAACTTGAACACTGAAGCTTTCTTT. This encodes CASRMWESNLNTEAFF.

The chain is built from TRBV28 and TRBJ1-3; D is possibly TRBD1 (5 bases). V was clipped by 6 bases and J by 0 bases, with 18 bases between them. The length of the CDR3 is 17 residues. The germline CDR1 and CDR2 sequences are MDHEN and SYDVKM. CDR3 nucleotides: TGTGCCAGCAGACCAGTCGGGGGAGCGAGCTCTGGAAACACCATATATTTT. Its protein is CASRPVGGASSGNTIYF.

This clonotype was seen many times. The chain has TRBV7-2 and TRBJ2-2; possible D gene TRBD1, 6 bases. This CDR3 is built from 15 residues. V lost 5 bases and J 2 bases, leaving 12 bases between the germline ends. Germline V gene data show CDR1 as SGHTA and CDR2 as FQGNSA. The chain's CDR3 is CASSLTGPNTGELFF. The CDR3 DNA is TGTGCCAGCAGCCTGACAGGACCAAACACCGGGGAGCTGTTTTTT. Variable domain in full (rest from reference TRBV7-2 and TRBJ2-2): GAGVSQSPSNKVTEKGKDVELRCDPISGHTALYWYRQSLGQGLEFLIYFQGNSAPDKSGLPSDRFSAERTGGSVSTLTIQRTQQEDSAVYLCASSLTGPNTGELFFGEGSRLTVL.

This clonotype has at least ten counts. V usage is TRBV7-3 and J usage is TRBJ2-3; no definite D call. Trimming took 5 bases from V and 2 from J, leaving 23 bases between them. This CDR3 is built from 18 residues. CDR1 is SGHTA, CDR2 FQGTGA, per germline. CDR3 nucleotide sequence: TGTGCCAGCAGCCTCTCGACTCCGGGCCCTCTCTCCACAGATACGCAGTATTTT. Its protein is CASSLSTPGPLSTDTQYF.

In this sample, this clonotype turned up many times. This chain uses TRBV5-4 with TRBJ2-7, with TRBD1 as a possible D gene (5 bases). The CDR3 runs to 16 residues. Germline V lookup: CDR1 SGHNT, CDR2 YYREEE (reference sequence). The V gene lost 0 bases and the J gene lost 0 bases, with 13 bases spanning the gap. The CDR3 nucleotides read TGTGCCAGCAGCTTGGTTGGGCAGGGTCGCTCCTACGAGCAGTACTTC. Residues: CASSLVGQGRSYEQYF.

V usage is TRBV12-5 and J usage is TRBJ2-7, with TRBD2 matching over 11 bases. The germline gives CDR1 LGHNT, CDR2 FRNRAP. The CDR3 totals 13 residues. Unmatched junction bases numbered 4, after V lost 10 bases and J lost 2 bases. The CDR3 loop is CATATSGTYEQYF. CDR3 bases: TGTGCTACCGCGACTAGCGGGACCTACGAGCAGTACTTC.

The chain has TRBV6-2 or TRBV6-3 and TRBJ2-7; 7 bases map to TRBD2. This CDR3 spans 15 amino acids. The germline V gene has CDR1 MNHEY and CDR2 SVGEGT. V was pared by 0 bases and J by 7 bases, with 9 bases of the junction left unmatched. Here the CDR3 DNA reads TGTGCCAGCAGTTACTCGACTAGCAGGACTTCTGAGCAGTACTTC. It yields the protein CASSYSTSRTSEQYF.

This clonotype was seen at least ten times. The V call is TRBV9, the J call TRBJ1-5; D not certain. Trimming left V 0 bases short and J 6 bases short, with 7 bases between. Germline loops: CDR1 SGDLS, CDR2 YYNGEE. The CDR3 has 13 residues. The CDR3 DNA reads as TGTGCCAGCAGCGTAGGGGAGGGTCAGCCCCAGCATTTT. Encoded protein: CASSVGEGQPQHF.

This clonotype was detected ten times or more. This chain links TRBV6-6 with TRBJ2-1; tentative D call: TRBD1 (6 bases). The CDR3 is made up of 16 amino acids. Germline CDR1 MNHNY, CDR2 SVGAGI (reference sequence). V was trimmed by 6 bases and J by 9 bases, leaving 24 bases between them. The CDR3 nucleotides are TGTGCCAGCAGAATCTCCACAGGGCCCGGGCGGCGTGAGCAGTTCTTC. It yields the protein CASRISTGPGRREQFF.

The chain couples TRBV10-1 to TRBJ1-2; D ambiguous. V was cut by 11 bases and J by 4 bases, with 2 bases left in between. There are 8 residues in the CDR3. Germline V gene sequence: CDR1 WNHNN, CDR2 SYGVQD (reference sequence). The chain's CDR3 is CAPYGYTF. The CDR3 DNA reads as TGCGCCCCCTATGGCTACACCTTC.

The CDR3 loop is CASSLRSPDRGRTYEQYF. The CDR3, as DNA: TGTGCCAGCAGCTTAAGAAGCCCGGACAGGGGAAGAACCTACGAGCAGTACTTC. The V gene is TRBV7-3, the J gene TRBJ2-7, with 9 bases matching TRBD1. V dropped 1 base and J dropped 2; count of bases not matched to a gene: 12. Germline-derived CDR1 and CDR2 are SGHTA and FQGTGA. This CDR3 has 18 residues.

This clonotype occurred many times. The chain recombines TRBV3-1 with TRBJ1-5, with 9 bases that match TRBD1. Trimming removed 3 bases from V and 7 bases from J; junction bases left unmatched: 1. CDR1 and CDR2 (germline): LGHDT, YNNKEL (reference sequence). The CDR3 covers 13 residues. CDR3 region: CASSQDRGQPQHF. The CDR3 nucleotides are TGTGCCAGCAGCCAGGACAGGGGACAGCCCCAGCATTTT.

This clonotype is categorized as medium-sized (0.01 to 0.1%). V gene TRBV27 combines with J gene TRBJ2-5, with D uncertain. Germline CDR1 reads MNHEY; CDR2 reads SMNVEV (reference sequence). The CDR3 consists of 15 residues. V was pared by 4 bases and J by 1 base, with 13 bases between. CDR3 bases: TGTGCCAGCAGTTACCTAGGGTCCTCCCAAGAGACCCAGTACTTC. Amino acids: CASSYLGSSQETQYF.

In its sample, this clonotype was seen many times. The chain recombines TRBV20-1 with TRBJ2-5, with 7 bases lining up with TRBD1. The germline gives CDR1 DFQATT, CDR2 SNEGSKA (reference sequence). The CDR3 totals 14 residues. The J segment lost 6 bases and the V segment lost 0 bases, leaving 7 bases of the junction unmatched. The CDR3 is CSARDYRQGQTQYF. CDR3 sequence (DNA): TGCAGTGCTAGAGATTATAGACAGGGACAGACCCAGTACTTC.

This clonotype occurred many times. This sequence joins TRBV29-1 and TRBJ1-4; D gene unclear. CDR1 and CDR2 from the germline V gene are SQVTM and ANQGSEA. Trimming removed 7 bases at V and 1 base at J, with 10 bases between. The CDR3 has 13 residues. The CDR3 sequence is CSATEGTNEKLFF. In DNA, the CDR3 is TGCAGCGCCACAGAGGGAACTAATGAAAAACTGTTTTTT.

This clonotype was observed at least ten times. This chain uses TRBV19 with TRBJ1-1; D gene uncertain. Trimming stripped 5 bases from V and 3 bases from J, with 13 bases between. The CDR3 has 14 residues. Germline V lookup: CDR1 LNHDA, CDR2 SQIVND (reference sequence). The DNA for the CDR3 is TGTGCCAGTAGTCTGCGGACTGAGTACACTGAAGCTTTCTTT. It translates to CASSLRTEYTEAFF. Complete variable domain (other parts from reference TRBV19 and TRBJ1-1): DGGITQSPKYLFRKEGQNVTLSCEQNLNHDAMYWYRQDPGQGLRLIYYSQIVNDFQKGDIAEGYSVSREKKESFPLTVTSAQKNPTAFYLCASSLRTEYTEAFFGQGTRLTVV.

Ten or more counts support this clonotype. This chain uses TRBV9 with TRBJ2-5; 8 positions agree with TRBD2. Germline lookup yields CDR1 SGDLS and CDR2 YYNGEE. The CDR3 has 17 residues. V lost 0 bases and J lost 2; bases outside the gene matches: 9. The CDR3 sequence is CASSVATSGGDQETQYF. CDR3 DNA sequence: TGTGCCAGCAGCGTAGCTACCAGCGGGGGAGATCAAGAGACCCAGTACTTC.

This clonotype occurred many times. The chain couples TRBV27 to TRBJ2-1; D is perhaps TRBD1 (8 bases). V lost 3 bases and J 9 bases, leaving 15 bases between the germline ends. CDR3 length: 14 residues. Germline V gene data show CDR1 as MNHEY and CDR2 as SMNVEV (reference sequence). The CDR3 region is CASSFIQGGGEQFF. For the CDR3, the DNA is TGTGCCAGCAGTTTTATACAGGGGGGGGGTGAGCAGTTCTTC.

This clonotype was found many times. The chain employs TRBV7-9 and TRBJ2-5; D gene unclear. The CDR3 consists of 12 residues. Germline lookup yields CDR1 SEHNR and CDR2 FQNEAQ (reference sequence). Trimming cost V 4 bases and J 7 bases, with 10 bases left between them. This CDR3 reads CASSSSYGTQYF. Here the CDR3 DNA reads TGTGCCAGCAGCTCCTCCTACGGGACCCAGTACTTC.

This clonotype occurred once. The CDR3 bases are TGTGCCAGCAGACCAACACCTTTTGCAACTAATGAAAAACTGTTTTTT. It codes for CASRPTPFATNEKLFF. The rearrangement joins TRBV28 to TRBJ1-4; D is ambiguous. Germline assignment: CDR1 MDHEN and CDR2 SYDVKM. CDR3 size: 16 residues. V lost 6 bases, J lost 0 bases, and 14 bases lay in between. The full variable domain, rest sourced from reference TRBV28 and TRBJ1-4, is DVKVTQSSRYLVKRTGEKVFLECVQDMDHENMFWYRQDPGLGLRLIYFSYDVKMKEKGDIPEGYSVSREKKERFSLILESASTNQTSMYLCASRPTPFATNEKLFFGSGTQLSVL.